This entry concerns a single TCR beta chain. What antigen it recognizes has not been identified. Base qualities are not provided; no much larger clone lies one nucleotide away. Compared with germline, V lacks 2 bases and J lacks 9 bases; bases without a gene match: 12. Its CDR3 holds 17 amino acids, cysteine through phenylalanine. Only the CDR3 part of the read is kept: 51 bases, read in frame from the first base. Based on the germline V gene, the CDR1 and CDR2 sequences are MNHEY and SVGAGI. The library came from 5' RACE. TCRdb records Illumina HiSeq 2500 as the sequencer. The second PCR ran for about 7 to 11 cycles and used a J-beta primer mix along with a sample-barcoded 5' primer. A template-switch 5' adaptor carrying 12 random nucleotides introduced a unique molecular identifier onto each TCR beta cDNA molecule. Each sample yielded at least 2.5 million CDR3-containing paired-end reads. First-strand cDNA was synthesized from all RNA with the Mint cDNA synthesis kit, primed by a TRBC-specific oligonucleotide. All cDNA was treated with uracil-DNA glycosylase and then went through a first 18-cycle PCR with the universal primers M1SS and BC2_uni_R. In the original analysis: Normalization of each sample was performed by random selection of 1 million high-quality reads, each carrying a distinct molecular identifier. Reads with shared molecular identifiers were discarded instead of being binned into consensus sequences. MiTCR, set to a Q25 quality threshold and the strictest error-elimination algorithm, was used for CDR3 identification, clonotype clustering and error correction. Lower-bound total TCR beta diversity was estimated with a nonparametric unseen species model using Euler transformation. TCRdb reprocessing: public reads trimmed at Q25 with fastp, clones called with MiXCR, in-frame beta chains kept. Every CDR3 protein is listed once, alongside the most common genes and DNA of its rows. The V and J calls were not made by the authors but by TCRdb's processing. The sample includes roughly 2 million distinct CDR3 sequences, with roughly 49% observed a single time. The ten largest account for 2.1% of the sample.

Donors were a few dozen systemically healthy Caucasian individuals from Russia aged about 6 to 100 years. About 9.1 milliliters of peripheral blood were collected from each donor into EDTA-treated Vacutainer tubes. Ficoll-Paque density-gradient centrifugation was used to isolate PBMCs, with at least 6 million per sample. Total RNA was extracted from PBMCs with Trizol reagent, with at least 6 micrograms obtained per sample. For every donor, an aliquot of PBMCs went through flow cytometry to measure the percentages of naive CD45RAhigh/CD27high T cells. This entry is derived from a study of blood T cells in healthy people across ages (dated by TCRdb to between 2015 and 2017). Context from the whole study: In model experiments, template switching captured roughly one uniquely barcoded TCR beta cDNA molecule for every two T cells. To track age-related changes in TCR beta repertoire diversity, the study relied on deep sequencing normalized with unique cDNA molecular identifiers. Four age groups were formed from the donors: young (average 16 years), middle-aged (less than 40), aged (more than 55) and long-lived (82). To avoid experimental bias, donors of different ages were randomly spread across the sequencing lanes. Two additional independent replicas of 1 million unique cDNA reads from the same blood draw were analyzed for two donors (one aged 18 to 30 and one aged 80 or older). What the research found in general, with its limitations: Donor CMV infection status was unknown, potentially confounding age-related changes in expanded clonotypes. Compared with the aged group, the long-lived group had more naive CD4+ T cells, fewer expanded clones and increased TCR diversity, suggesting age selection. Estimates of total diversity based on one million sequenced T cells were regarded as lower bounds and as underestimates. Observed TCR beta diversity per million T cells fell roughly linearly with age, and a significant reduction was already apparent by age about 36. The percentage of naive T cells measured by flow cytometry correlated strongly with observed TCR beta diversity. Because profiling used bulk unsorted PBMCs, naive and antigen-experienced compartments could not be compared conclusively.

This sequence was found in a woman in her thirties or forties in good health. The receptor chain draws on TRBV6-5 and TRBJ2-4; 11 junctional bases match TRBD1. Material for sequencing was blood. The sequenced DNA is TGTGCCAGCAGTTACCAGAGGACAGGGGGCTCTCAAAGCATTCAGTACTTC. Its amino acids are CASSYQRTGGSQSIQYF.